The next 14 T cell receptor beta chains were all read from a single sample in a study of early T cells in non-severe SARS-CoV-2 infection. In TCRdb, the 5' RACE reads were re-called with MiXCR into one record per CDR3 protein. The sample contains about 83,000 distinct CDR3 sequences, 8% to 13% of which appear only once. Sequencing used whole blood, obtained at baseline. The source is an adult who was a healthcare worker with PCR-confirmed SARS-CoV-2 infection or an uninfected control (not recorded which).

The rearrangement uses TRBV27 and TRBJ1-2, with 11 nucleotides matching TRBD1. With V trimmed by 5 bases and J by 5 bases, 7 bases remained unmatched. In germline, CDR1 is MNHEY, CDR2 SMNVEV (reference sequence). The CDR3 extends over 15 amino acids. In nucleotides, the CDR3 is TGTGCCAGCAGTGTCACCGGGACAGGGGGTTATGGCTACACCTTC. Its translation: CASSVTGTGGYGYTF.

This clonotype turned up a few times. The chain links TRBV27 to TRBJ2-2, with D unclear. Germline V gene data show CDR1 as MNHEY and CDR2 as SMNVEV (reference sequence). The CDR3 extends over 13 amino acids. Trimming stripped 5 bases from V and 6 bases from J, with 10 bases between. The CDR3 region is CASSPSTPGELFF. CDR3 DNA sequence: TGTGCCAGCAGTCCCTCCACACCCGGGGAGCTGTTTTTT.

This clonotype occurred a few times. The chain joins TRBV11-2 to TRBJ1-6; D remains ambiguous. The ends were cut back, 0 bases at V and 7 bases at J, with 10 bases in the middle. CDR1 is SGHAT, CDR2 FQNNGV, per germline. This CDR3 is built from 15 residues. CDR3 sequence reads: CASSLESGGNSPLHF. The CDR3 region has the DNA TGTGCCAGCAGCTTAGAGTCGGGAGGCAATTCACCCCTCCACTTT.

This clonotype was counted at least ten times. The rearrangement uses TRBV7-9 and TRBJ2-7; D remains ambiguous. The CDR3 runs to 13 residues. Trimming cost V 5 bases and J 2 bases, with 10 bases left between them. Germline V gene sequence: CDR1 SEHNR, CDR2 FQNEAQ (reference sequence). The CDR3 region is CASSLQTTYEQYF. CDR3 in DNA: TGTGCCAGCAGCCTTCAAACCACCTACGAGCAGTACTTC.

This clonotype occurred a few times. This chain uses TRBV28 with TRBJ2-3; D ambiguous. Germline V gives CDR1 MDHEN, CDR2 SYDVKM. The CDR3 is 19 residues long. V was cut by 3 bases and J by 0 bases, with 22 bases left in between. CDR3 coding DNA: TGTGCCAGCAGTTTGTTGACTGAGGTAACTACTTCTAGCACAGATACGCAGTATTTT. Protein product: CASSLLTEVTTSSTDTQYF.

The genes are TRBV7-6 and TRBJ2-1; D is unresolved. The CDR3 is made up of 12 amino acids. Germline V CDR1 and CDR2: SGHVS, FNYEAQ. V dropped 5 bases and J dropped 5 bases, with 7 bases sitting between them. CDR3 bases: TGTGCCAGCAGCACAAACGACAATGAGCAGTTCTTC. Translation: CASSTNDNEQFF.

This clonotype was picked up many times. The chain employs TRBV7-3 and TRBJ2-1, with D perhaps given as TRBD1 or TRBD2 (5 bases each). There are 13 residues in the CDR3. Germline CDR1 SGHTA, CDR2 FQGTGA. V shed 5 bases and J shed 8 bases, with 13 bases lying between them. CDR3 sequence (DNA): TGTGCCAGCAGCGCCACTTTGGGGGATGAGCAGTTCTTC. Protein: CASSATLGDEQFF.

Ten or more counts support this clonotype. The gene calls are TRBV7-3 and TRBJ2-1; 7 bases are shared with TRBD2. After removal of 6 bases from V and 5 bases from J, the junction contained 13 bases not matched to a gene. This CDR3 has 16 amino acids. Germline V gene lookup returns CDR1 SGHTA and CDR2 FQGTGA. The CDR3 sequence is CASSLDAGAGNNEQFF. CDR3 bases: TGTGCCAGCAGTCTGGATGCGGGAGCGGGGAACAATGAGCAGTTCTTC.

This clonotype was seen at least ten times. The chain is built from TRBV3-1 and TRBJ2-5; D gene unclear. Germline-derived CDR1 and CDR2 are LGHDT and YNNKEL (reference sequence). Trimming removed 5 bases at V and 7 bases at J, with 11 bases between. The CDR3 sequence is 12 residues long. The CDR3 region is CASSKRLGTQYF. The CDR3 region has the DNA TGTGCCAGCAGCAAACGGCTGGGGACCCAGTACTTC.

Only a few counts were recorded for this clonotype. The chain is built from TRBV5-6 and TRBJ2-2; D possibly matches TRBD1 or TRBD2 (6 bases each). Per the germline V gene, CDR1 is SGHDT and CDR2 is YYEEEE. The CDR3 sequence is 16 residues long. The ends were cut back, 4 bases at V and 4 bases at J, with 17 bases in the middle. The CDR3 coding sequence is TGTGCCAGCAGCCCGGGACTCCGAGGGGGCACCGGGGAGCTGTTTTTT. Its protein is CASSPGLRGGTGELFF.

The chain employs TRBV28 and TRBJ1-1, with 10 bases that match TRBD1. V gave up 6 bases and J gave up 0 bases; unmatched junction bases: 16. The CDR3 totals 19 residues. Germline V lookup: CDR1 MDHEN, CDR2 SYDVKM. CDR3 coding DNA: TGTGCCAGCAGCCTGGACAGGGGGGTCCCTTTTGGGATGAACACTGAAGCTTTCTTT. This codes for CASSLDRGVPFGMNTEAFF.

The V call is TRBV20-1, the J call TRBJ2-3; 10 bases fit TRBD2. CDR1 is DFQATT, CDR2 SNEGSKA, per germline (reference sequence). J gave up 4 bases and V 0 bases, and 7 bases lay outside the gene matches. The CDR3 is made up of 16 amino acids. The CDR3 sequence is CSARDRRLAGADTQYF. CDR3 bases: TGCAGTGCTAGAGATCGTAGACTAGCGGGTGCAGATACGCAGTATTTT.

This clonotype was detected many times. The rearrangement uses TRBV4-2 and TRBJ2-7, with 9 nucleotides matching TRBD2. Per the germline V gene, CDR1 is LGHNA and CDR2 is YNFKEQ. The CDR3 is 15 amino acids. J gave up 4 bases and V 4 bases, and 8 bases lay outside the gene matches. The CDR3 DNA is TGTGCCAGCAGCCCCAGTAGCGGGAGTCAGTACGAGCAGTACTTC. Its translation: CASSPSSGSQYEQYF.

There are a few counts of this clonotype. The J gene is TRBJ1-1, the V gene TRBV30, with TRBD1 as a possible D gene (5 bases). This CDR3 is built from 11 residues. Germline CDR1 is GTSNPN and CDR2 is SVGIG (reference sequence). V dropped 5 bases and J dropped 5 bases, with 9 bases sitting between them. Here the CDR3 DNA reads TGTGCCTGGGAGCGGGGGACTGAAGCTTTCTTT. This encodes CAWERGTEAFF. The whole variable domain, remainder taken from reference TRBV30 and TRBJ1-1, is SQTIHQWPATLVQPVGSPLSLECTVEGTSNPNLYWYRQAAGRGLQLLFYSVGIGQISSEVPQNLSASRPQDRQFILSSKKLLLSDSGFYLCAWERGTEAFFGQGTRLTVV.